The 27 T cell receptor beta chains given below trace back to one sample, sequenced in a study of T cells in tumors after PD-1 blockade (dated by TCRdb to between 2017 and 2020). The receptor library was made with the immunoSEQ multiplex PCR assay. The table was pulled from immuneACCESS by TCRdb, which kept in-frame rearrangements only. Such tables lose some clones; where checked, under half of the loss comes from unresolved V genes, and the rest has no known cause. A total of just under 65,000 clones appear in this sample, about 74% of them only once. The top ten constitute about 4.8% of the sample. What this sample's time point label stands for: after anti-PD-1 therapy. This sample comprised PBMCs, obtained after anti-PD-1 treatment. The receptors were gathered from a human donor with basal cell carcinoma.

The rearrangement links TRBV28 to TRBJ2-7; D is undetermined. The CDR3 contains 16 residues. Germline V lookup: CDR1 MDHEN, CDR2 SYDVKM. V lost 1 base, J lost 2 bases, and 15 bases lay in between. The DNA for the CDR3 is TGTGCCAGCAGTTTATATCCCCCCACTATCACCTACGAGCAGTACTTC. This sequence encodes CASSLYPPTITYEQYF.

This chain connects TRBV11-3 to TRBJ1-1; D is possibly TRBD1 (5 bases). Trimming took off 4 bases at V and 11 bases at J, with 17 bases between the two ends. This CDR3 has 13 amino acids. The germline gives CDR1 SGHNT, CDR2 YENEEA. The CDR3 DNA follows: TGTGCCAGCAGCTCTATCGACAGTTCCCAGGCTTTCTTT. Its translation is CASSSIDSSQAFF.

The chain employs TRBV4-2 and TRBJ2-3, with 8 bases identical to TRBD2. The CDR3 has 15 amino acids. V shed 0 bases and J 8 bases; nucleotides not matched to a gene: 7. CDR1 is LGHNA and CDR2 is YNFKEQ in the germline V gene. The CDR3 DNA reads TGTGCCAGCAGCCAAGATGCGGGGGGCCAGAGTACGCAGTATTTT. This translates into CASSQDAGGQSTQYF.

The chain links TRBV7-9 to TRBJ1-5; D is unclear. Looked up from germline, CDR1 is SEHNR and CDR2 is FQNEAQ (reference sequence). This CDR3 is built from 15 residues. Deletions cut 5 bases from V and 0 bases from J, with 11 bases between. The CDR3 bases are TGTGCCAGCAGCGGAGACGCAAATAGCAATCAGCCCCAGCATTTT. The encoded protein is CASSGDANSNQPQHF.

The chain has TRBV14 and TRBJ1-2, with a tentative D call TRBD1 (5 bases). CDR3 length equals 15 residues. V was clipped by 0 bases and J by 2 bases, with 10 bases between them. The germline V gene has CDR1 SGHDN and CDR2 FVKESK. The CDR3 is CASSQDPTANYGYTF. The DNA of the CDR3 is TGTGCCAGCAGCCAAGACCCGACAGCGAACTATGGCTACACCTTC.

The chain is built from TRBV19 and TRBJ1-3; D uncertain. The CDR3 has 13 residues. The V gene lost 7 bases and the J gene lost 4 bases, with 11 bases spanning the gap. CDR1 is LNHDA and CDR2 is SQIVND in the germline V gene (reference sequence). The CDR3 DNA follows: TGTGCCAGTACCACAATACAAGGAAACACCATATATTTT. Translation: CASTTIQGNTIYF.

Worth noting for this clone: This sample includes further DNA sequences coding for the same CDR3. The chain recombines TRBV18 with TRBJ2-5, with no clear D. This CDR3 is built from 14 residues. Germline V gene sequence: CDR1 KGHSH, CDR2 LQKENI. Trimming cost V 3 bases and J 1 base, with 9 bases left between them. The CDR3 DNA sequence: TGTGCCAGCTCACCGCCCCAAGTCCAAGAGACCCAGTACTTC. Amino acids: CASSPPQVQETQYF.

This clone has just one count. The chain carries TRBV6-1 and TRBJ1-2; unclear D gene. The CDR3 runs to 12 residues. CDR1 and CDR2 (germline): MNHNS, SASEGT. V was pared by 2 bases and J by 4 bases, with 5 bases between. CDR3 in DNA: TGTGCCAGCAGTGAACGGCGCTATGGCTACACCTTC. It is translated as CASSERRYGYTF.

The chain is built from TRBV6-4 and TRBJ2-1; D not certain. Per germline, CDR1 MRHNA and CDR2 SNTAGT. This CDR3 comprises 15 residues. Deletions cut 3 bases from V and 1 base from J, with 10 bases between. The CDR3 loop is CASSEGLESYNEQFF. In DNA form, the CDR3 reads TGTGCCAGCAGTGAAGGGTTAGAGTCCTACAATGAGCAGTTCTTC.

This clone was counted a few times. The chain carries TRBV7-8 and TRBJ2-5; 13 bases fit TRBD2. Trimming removed 1 base from V and 4 bases from J; junction bases left unmatched: 3. There are 16 residues in the CDR3. Germline V gene data show CDR1 as SGHVS and CDR2 as FQNEAQ. CDR3 DNA: TGTGCCAGCAGCTTAGTGGGACTAGCGGGGCCAGAGACCCAGTACTTC. Amino acid sequence: CASSLVGLAGPETQYF.

The chain couples TRBV7-2 to TRBJ2-5; D is ambiguous. The ends were cut back, 1 base at V and 0 bases at J, with 6 bases in the middle. This CDR3 spans 14 amino acids. Germline V gives CDR1 SGHTA, CDR2 FQGNSA. DNA of the CDR3: TGTGCCAGCAGCTTAGTCTCCTACCAAGAGACCCAGTACTTC. It specifies CASSLVSYQETQYF.

V usage is TRBV7-2 and J usage is TRBJ2-1, with 10 bases fitting TRBD2. Germline V CDR1 and CDR2: SGHTA, FQGNSA. V gave up 4 bases and J gave up 4 bases; unmatched junction bases: 4. The CDR3 runs 15 residues. CDR3 amino acids: CASSSASGGYNEQFF. The DNA of the CDR3 is TGTGCCAGCAGCTCCGCTAGCGGGGGATACAATGAGCAGTTCTTC. Looking up the rest from reference TRBV7-2 and TRBJ2-1 gives the full variable domain: GAGVSQSPSNKVTEKGKDVELRCDPISGHTALYWYRQSLGQGLEFLIYFQGNSAPDKSGLPSDRFSAERTGGSVSTLTIQRTQQEDSAVYLCASSSASGGYNEQFFGPGTRLTVL.

The chain couples TRBV15 to TRBJ2-1; D is undetermined. Trimming left V 4 bases short and J 8 bases short, with 6 bases between. The CDR3 sequence is 11 residues long. Germline V gene lookup returns CDR1 LNHNV and CDR2 YYDKDF (reference sequence). The DNA for the CDR3 is TGTGCCACCAGCAAGGAGTATGAGCAGTTCTTC. Translated: CATSKEYEQFF.

The chain is built from TRBV12-3 or TRBV12-4 and TRBJ2-1, with 8 bases lining up with TRBD2. V lost 10 bases, J lost 8 bases, and 10 bases stayed unmatched. The CDR3 extends over 13 amino acids. The CDR3 DNA is TGTGCCACGAGTCGACTAGCGAAATATGAGCAGTTCTTC. Its protein product is CATSRLAKYEQFF.

V usage is TRBV2 and J usage is TRBJ2-7, with D possibly matching TRBD2 (6 bases). The length of the CDR3 is 15 residues. Trimming stripped 1 base from V and 3 bases from J, with 13 bases between. Per the germline V gene, CDR1 is SNHLY and CDR2 is FYNNEI. CDR3 in amino acids: CASSEGVEGYYEQYF. The CDR3 coding sequence is TGTGCCAGCAGTGAAGGTGTGGAGGGTTACTACGAGCAGTACTTC.

This clone was counted a single time. The chain links TRBV24-1 to TRBJ1-2; D gene uncertain. Germline V gene sequence: CDR1 KGHDR, CDR2 SFDVKD. Trimming took 6 bases from V and 8 from J, leaving 15 bases between them. This CDR3 spans 13 amino acids. CDR3 residues: CATSLYEGGGYTF. The CDR3 DNA sequence: TGTGCCACCAGTCTATACGAAGGAGGAGGCTACACCTTC.

This rearrangement joins TRBV18 to TRBJ1-1; 7 bases agree with TRBD1. Trimming cost V 3 bases and J 4 bases; bases outside gene matches: 5. This CDR3 has 14 residues. The germline CDR1 and CDR2 sequences are KGHSH and LQKENI. CDR3 in amino acids: CASSPRTGGTEAFF. In DNA, the CDR3 is TGTGCCAGCTCACCGAGGACAGGAGGCACTGAAGCTTTCTTT.

The chain couples TRBV9 to TRBJ2-3; D gene ambiguous. The CDR3 runs 14 residues. Germline V CDR1 and CDR2: SGDLS, YYNGEE. V shed 4 bases and J shed 0 bases, with 9 bases lying between them. The CDR3 DNA is TGTGCCAGCAGCCGCGGAACTAGCACAGATACGCAGTATTTT. Translated, it gives CASSRGTSTDTQYF.

The V and J genes are TRBV7-2 and TRBJ2-1; a possible D gene is TRBD1 (5 bases). The CDR3 totals 15 residues. Germline CDR1 SGHTA, CDR2 FQGNSA. Trimming pared 2 bases from V and 5 bases from J, leaving 13 bases between. As DNA, the CDR3 is TGTGCCAGCAGCTTAAGTTGGCAGGGTCACAATGAGCAGTTCTTC. It codes for CASSLSWQGHNEQFF.

The V call is TRBV5-6, the J call TRBJ1-1, with D possibly TRBD1 on 6 matching bases. The CDR3 has 15 amino acids. V lost 0 bases and J 4 bases, leaving 13 bases between the germline ends. Per the germline V gene, CDR1 is SGHDT and CDR2 is YYEEEE. The CDR3 here is CASSLARGLGTEAFF. As DNA, the CDR3 is TGTGCCAGCAGCTTGGCCCGGGGGCTGGGCACTGAAGCTTTCTTT.

This sequence joins TRBV4-1 and TRBJ2-3; 10 bases line up with TRBD1. The J segment lost 4 bases and the V segment lost 3 bases, leaving 7 bases of the junction unmatched. This CDR3 is 16 amino acids long. CDR1 and CDR2 (germline): MGHRA, YSYEKL. CDR3 sequence: CASSHTDRGKADTQYF. The CDR3 nucleotides are TGCGCCAGCAGCCACACGGACAGGGGGAAGGCAGATACGCAGTATTTT.

J is TRBJ2-6 and V is TRBV6-5; D gene ambiguous. Germline V gene sequence: CDR1 MNHEY, CDR2 SVGAGI. Trimming took 3 bases from V and 0 from J, leaving 9 bases between them. CDR3 length: 16 residues. The CDR3, as DNA: TGTGCCAGCAGTTATGAGCGCGGCTCTGGGGCCAACGTCCTGACTTTC. It codes for CASSYERGSGANVLTF.

The chain joins TRBV10-2 to TRBJ2-5; the D gene is possibly TRBD1 (6 bases). The CDR3 sequence is 14 residues long. The V end was cut by 7 bases, the J end by 5 bases, with 17 bases between. Germline-derived CDR1 and CDR2 are WSHSY and SAAADI. The CDR3 DNA sequence: TGCGCCAGCACCCCGAACAGGGTCGGGGAGACCCAGTACTTC. It is translated as CASTPNRVGETQYF.

The chain recombines TRBV2 with TRBJ2-5; D may correspond to TRBD1 or TRBD2 (5 bases each). The V gene's germline CDR1 is SNHLY and CDR2 FYNNEI. V gave up 6 bases and J gave up 5 bases, with 13 bases separating them. CDR3 size: 13 residues. CDR3 sequence reads: CASRGDLRETQYF. Written as DNA, the CDR3 is TGTGCCAGCAGGGGGGACCTGCGGGAGACCCAGTACTTC.

J is TRBJ1-2 and V is TRBV28; perhaps TRBD1 as D (6 bases). Germline V gene data show CDR1 as MDHEN and CDR2 as SYDVKM. The CDR3 sequence is 16 residues long. The V end was cut by 5 bases, the J end by 8 bases, with 24 bases between. The CDR3 coding sequence is TGTGCCAGCAGTCCACCCGGACCGCGCTTGAGGGGGGGCTACACCTTC. It is translated as CASSPPGPRLRGGYTF.

This clone has ten or more counts. This chain joins TRBV5-4 and TRBJ2-1; 14 bases match TRBD2. This CDR3 region has 19 residues. CDR1 is SGHNT, CDR2 YYREEE, per germline (reference sequence). V shed 5 bases and J 0 bases; nucleotides not matched to a gene: 10. The CDR3 protein is CASRGLGTSGGTSYNEQFF. The CDR3 nucleotides read TGTGCCAGCAGAGGCCTGGGGACTAGCGGGGGTACCTCCTACAATGAGCAGTTCTTC.

The chain uses TRBV2 and TRBJ1-2; the D is unclear. There are 12 residues in the CDR3. Germline V gene lookup returns CDR1 SNHLY and CDR2 FYNNEI. V gave up 7 bases and J gave up 2 bases, with 8 bases separating them. CDR3 loop: CASKEANYGYTF. Here the CDR3 DNA reads TGTGCCAGCAAGGAGGCAAACTATGGCTACACCTTC.